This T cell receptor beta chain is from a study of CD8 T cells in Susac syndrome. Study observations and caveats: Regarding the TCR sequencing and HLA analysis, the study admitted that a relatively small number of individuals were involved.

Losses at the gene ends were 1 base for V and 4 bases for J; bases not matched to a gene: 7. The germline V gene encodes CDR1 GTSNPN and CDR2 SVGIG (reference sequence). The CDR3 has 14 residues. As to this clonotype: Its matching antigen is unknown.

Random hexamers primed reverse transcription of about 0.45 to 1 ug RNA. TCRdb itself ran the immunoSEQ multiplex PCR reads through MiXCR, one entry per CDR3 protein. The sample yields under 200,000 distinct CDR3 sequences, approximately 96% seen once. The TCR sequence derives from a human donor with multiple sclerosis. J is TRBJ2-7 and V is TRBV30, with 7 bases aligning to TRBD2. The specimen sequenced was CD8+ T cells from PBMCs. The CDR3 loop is CAWSERPGGYEQYF. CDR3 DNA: TGTGCCTGGAGTGAGAGGCCGGGAGGTTACGAGCAGTACTTC.